A selection of T cell receptor beta chains follows, all from one sample in a study of blood T cell repertoires in COVID-19. Measured with immunoSEQ multiplex PCR; TCRdb has only the in-frame clones, and not every one. Of some 77,000 clones listed, 80% to 85% were seen once; the top ten hold 1.8%. Sequenced sample: peripheral blood. These receptors came from a woman aged 55-75 years with acute or convalescent COVID-19. Each CDR3 is given with its conserved first and last residue. The D gene is left open where the match is weak. A row's size may be missing; if present it is once, few, many or a size class.

j_gene,v_gene,abundance,d_gene,CDR3aa,CDR3nt
TRBJ1-4,TRBV5-1,NA,NA,CASSPTEINEKLFF,TGCGCCAGCAGCCCTACAGAGATTAATGAAAAACTGTTTTTT
TRBJ1-5,TRBV6-5,NA,NA,CASSPTGSGNQPQHF,TGTGCCAGCAGCCCCACAGGGAGTGGCAATCAGCCCCAGCATTTT
TRBJ2-2,TRBV11-2,NA,TRBD2,CASSYTGLAINGELFF,TGTGCCAGCAGTTACACGGGACTAGCGATTAACGGGGAGCTGTTTTTT
TRBJ2-3,TRBV24-1,NA,TRBD1,CATSTGGVTDTQYF,TGTGCCACCAGTACAGGGGGCGTCACAGATACGCAGTATTTT
TRBJ2-3,TRBV21-1,NA,NA,CASSHTPPLRAGLDTQYF,TGTGCCAGCAGCCATACCCCCCCCTTGCGGGCGGGCTTAGATACGCAGTATTTT
TRBJ1-1,TRBV10-3,NA,NA,CAISTGNTEAFF,TGTGCCATCAGTACAGGGAACACTGAAGCTTTCTTT
TRBJ2-3,TRBV19,NA,TRBD2,CASSTYTSGTDTQYF,TGTGCCAGTAGTACGTACACTAGCGGCACAGATACGCAGTATTTT
TRBJ1-5,TRBV2,few,NA,CASSGARGNQPQHF,TGTGCCAGCAGTGGAGCTCGAGGGAATCAGCCCCAGCATTTT
TRBJ2-1,TRBV15,NA,NA,CATSRPRNEQFF,TGTGCCACCAGCAGGCCCCGGAATGAGCAGTTCTTC
TRBJ2-2,TRBV24-1,NA,TRBD1,CATSSVRGRDMQPGELFF,TGTGCCACCAGTAGTGTCAGGGGGCGAGATATGCAGCCCGGGGAGCTGTTTTTT
TRBJ1-1,TRBV6-2/TRBV6-3,NA,NA,CASSYTSGGTEAFF,TGTGCCAGCAGTTACACATCGGGGGGCACTGAAGCTTTCTTT
TRBJ1-5,TRBV3-1/TRBV3-2,NA,TRBD1,CASSRQGEGNQPQHF,TGTGCCAGCAGCCGACAGGGCGAGGGGAATCAGCCCCAGCATTTT
TRBJ1-1,TRBV15,NA,NA,CATRSHTEAFF,TGTGCCACCAGATCTCACACTGAAGCTTTCTTT
TRBJ1-5,TRBV7-2,NA,NA,CASSPGGGNQPQHF,TGTGCCAGCAGTCCCGGGGGTGGCAATCAGCCCCAGCATTTT
TRBJ1-4,TRBV13,NA,TRBD1,CASTVDRTNEKLFF,TGTGCCAGCACCGTGGACAGGACTAATGAAAAACTGTTTTTT
TRBJ1-6,TRBV5-1,NA,NA,CASSLFSGQINSPLHF,TGCGCCAGCAGCTTATTTAGTGGACAGATTAATTCACCCCTCCACTTT